Below are 28 T cell receptor beta chains sequenced from a single sample in a study of metastatic and nonmetastatic thyroid tumors (dated by TCRdb to the early 2020s). No patient had received any treatment before thyroid surgery. Receptors were amplified or captured by PCR. The instrument was an Illumina HiSeq 4000. In-frame beta chains were kept once TCRdb had trimmed the public reads at Q25 with fastp and called clones with MiXCR. This sample is represented by 43,000 or so clones; around 4% of them were singletons. The top ten clones comprise roughly 9.8% of the sample. Sample: blood. These TCRs come from a female donor with papillary thyroid cancer or a benign thyroid nodule (not recorded which). Some clones in this sample may be carry-over from other donors' samples.

Remarks on this clone: This CDR3 is also generated by other DNA sequences in the sample. The V call is TRBV29-1, the J call TRBJ2-1; 10 bases are a match to TRBD2. This CDR3 is built from 13 residues. Germline CDR1 and CDR2: SQVTM and ANQGSEA. For the CDR3, the DNA is TGCAGTGACTCTAGCGGGAGTGCCCATGAGCAGTTCTTC. This encodes CSDSSGSAHEQFF.

J is TRBJ2-2 and V is TRBV6-1; D is possibly TRBD1 or TRBD2 (6 bases each). The V and J ends lost 5 bases and 7 bases respectively, with 8 bases between them. The CDR3 is made up of 12 amino acids. The germline V gene encodes CDR1 MNHNS and CDR2 SASEGT. In DNA, the CDR3 is TGTGCCAGCAGTAGGGGGGACGGGGAGCTGTTTTTT. This sequence encodes CASSRGDGELFF.

This clone was observed at least ten times. The V call is TRBV11-2, the J call TRBJ2-5; 7 bases map to TRBD2. Germline values: CDR1 SGHAT, CDR2 FQNNGV. The CDR3 loop spans 18 amino acids. With 1 base clipped from V and 1 base from J, the junction kept 12 bases outside the gene matches. The CDR3 DNA reads TGTGCCAGCAGCTTAGGCCGACCCGGGACTACCATCCAAGAGACCCAGTACTTC. Translated: CASSLGRPGTTIQETQYF.

By frequency in the sample, this clone is large. The V and J genes are TRBV12-3 or TRBV12-4 and TRBJ1-1, with D hard to call. This CDR3 spans 12 amino acids. Trimming left V 1 base short and J 9 bases short, with 9 bases between. CDR3 sequence: CASSLGFKKAFF. DNA for the CDR3: TGTGCCAGCAGTTTAGGTTTCAAGAAAGCTTTCTTT.

In its sample, this clone was seen many times. V and J are TRBV11-2 and TRBJ2-1; D is possibly TRBD2 (5 bases). Germline loops: CDR1 SGHAT, CDR2 FQNNGV. V lost 0 bases and J 7 bases, leaving 19 bases between the germline ends. There are 17 residues in the CDR3. The chain's CDR3 is CASSLDKPSPVRNEQFF. As DNA, the CDR3 is TGTGCCAGCAGCTTAGACAAACCTAGCCCCGTGAGGAATGAGCAGTTCTTC.

There are many counts of this clone. The V call is TRBV7-9, the J call TRBJ1-2; the D gene is possibly TRBD1 (5 bases). The CDR3 consists of 12 residues. V was clipped by 5 bases and J by 7 bases, with 11 bases between them. From germline, CDR1 is SEHNR and CDR2 FQNEAQ (reference sequence). The CDR3 region is CASSPGGVGYTF. CDR3 DNA: TGTGCCAGCAGCCCGGGGGGAGTTGGCTACACCTTC. The full variable domain, completed using reference TRBV7-9 and TRBJ1-2, is DTGVSQNPRHKITKRGQNVTFRCDPISEHNRLYWYRQTLGQGPEFLTYFQNEAQLEKSRLLSDRFSAERPKGSFSTLEIQRTEQGDSAMYLCASSPGGVGYTFGSGTRLTVV.

The chain recombines TRBV12-3 or TRBV12-4 with TRBJ2-3; 7 bases are a match to TRBD2. The trim removed 3 bases at V and 2 bases at J, leaving 8 bases unmatched. The CDR3 has 16 residues. The CDR3 DNA is TGTGCCAGCAGTTTTCTTCTAGCGGATCTCACAGATACGCAGTATTTT. Protein product: CASSFLLADLTDTQYF.

In its sample, this clone was seen many times. V and J are TRBV19 and TRBJ1-1; 7 bases match TRBD1. V gave up 5 bases and J gave up 3 bases; unmatched junction bases: 9. CDR1 LNHDA and CDR2 SQIVND come from the germline V gene (reference sequence). This CDR3 is built from 15 residues. CDR3 residues: CASSPRTGGDTEAFF. CDR3 nucleotides: TGTGCCAGTAGTCCGAGGACAGGCGGAGACACTGAAGCTTTCTTT.

This clone was picked up many times. This chain joins TRBV9 and TRBJ2-7, with D possibly matching TRBD1 (6 bases). CDR1 SGDLS and CDR2 YYNGEE come from the germline V gene. The CDR3 sequence is 13 residues long. Trimming removed 4 bases from V and 1 base from J, with 9 bases in between. The CDR3 loop is CASSTGTSYEQYF. CDR3 DNA: TGTGCCAGCAGCACCGGGACATCCTACGAGCAGTACTTC.

At least ten counts were recorded for this clone. The rearrangement joins TRBV24-1 to TRBJ2-1; 11 nucleotides agree with TRBD2. CDR1 is KGHDR and CDR2 is SFDVKD in the germline V gene. The V gene end was trimmed by 0 bases and the J gene end by 7 bases; junction bases not matched to a gene: 10. This CDR3 contains 18 residues. The DNA for the CDR3 is TGTGCCACCAGTGATTTGGTGACTAGCGGGATATCGAGGAATGAGCAGTTCTTC. It encodes CATSDLVTSGISRNEQFF.

The chain is built from TRBV5-1 and TRBJ2-7; D tentatively fits TRBD1 or TRBD2 (5 bases each). The germline CDR1 and CDR2 sequences are SGHRS and YFSETQ. V shed 0 bases and J shed 7 bases, with 20 bases lying between them. The CDR3 runs 16 residues. Here the CDR3 reads CASSLGRGRTPWEQYF. The CDR3 nucleotides are TGCGCCAGCAGCTTGGGTAGGGGACGGACACCTTGGGAGCAGTACTTC.

This clone was counted a few times. The gene calls are TRBV20-1 and TRBJ1-2, with D hard to call. CDR3 size: 16 residues. V was trimmed by 0 bases and J by 7 bases, leaving 21 bases between them. Germline lookup yields CDR1 DFQATT and CDR2 SNEGSKA (reference sequence). For the CDR3, the DNA is TGCAGTGCTAGAGATCTAAGGGAGCCCTACTATTTTGGCTACACCTTC. This gives the protein CSARDLREPYYFGYTF.

This clone was seen at least ten times. This chain joins TRBV27 and TRBJ1-1; weak D call: TRBD1 (6 bases). The length of the CDR3 is 14 residues. CDR1 MNHEY and CDR2 SMNVEV come from the germline V gene (reference sequence). V was trimmed by 5 bases and J by 1 base, leaving 11 bases between them. The CDR3 loop is CASSTGLGNTEAFF. CDR3 bases: TGTGCCAGCAGTACAGGGTTAGGGAACACTGAAGCTTTCTTT.

The gene calls are TRBV3-1 and TRBJ1-6, with D unresolved. This CDR3 has 16 amino acids. V gave up 1 base and J gave up 0 bases, with 7 bases separating them. Germline values: CDR1 LGHDT, CDR2 YNNKEL (reference sequence). The CDR3 here is CASSQGRSSYNSPLHF. The DNA for the CDR3 is TGTGCCAGCAGCCAAGGCCGAAGCTCCTATAATTCACCCCTCCACTTT.

This clone was found many times. The rearrangement uses TRBV14 and TRBJ1-1, with a weak D call TRBD1 (5 bases). The length of the CDR3 is 12 residues. V shed 6 bases and J shed 5 bases, with 10 bases lying between them. In germline, CDR1 is SGHDN, CDR2 FVKESK. In DNA form, the CDR3 reads TGTGCCAGCAGTGAGGGGTTGACTGAAGCTTTCTTT. Encoded protein: CASSEGLTEAFF. Full variable domain (remainder filled in from reference TRBV14 and TRBJ1-1): EAGVTQFPSHSVIEKGQTVTLRCDPISGHDNLYWYRRVMGKEIKFLLHFVKESKQDESGMPNNRFLAERTGGTYSTLKVQPAELEDSGVYFCASSEGLTEAFFGQGTRLTVV.

This clone came up many times. This chain joins TRBV4-1 and TRBJ2-7; 9 nucleotides line up with TRBD2. The CDR3 loop spans 15 amino acids. The V gene's germline CDR1 is MGHRA and CDR2 YSYEKL. V lost 2 bases to trimming and J lost 3 bases; unmatched junction nucleotides: 5. The DNA for the CDR3 is TGCGCCAGCAGCCAAACCGGGACTAGCTTCTACGAGCAGTACTTC. Its translation: CASSQTGTSFYEQYF.

This clone was counted only a few times. The chain couples TRBV3-1 to TRBJ2-5, with D perhaps TRBD1 (6 bases). V lost 0 bases and J 2 bases, leaving 10 bases between the germline ends. Germline CDR1 reads LGHDT; CDR2 reads YNNKEL (reference sequence). The CDR3 is 15 residues long. CDR3 residues: CASSQDGRGQETQYF. The CDR3 coding sequence is TGTGCCAGCAGCCAAGATGGCAGGGGACAAGAGACCCAGTACTTC.

This clone showed up many times. The chain combines TRBV5-8 with TRBJ2-6; a possible D gene is TRBD1 (6 bases). Germline V CDR1 and CDR2: SGHTS, YDEGEE. The CDR3 loop spans 16 amino acids. V was cut by 1 base and J by 0 bases, with 8 bases left in between. The CDR3 is CASSLIGGSGANVLTF. DNA for the CDR3: TGTGCCAGCAGCTTGATAGGGGGCTCTGGGGCCAACGTCCTGACTTTC.

The sample holds many counts of this clone. The chain combines TRBV5-5 with TRBJ2-1; 8 bases are a match to TRBD2. Germline V gene data show CDR1 as SGHKS and CDR2 as YYEKEE (reference sequence). The CDR3 loop spans 15 amino acids. The trim removed 4 bases at V and 4 bases at J, leaving 7 bases unmatched. CDR3 nucleotides: TGTGCCAGCAGCAGTCAGGGGACTAGTTACAATGAGCAGTTCTTC. Residues: CASSSQGTSYNEQFF.

The table lists this clone with many counts. The V gene is TRBV20-1, the J gene TRBJ2-7; no firm D call. There are 12 residues in the CDR3. The germline gives CDR1 DFQATT, CDR2 SNEGSKA (reference sequence). V dropped 1 base and J dropped 0 bases, with 4 bases sitting between them. The DNA of the CDR3 is TGCAGTGCTAGAGGGGACTCCTACGAGCAGTACTTC. Translated, it gives CSARGDSYEQYF.

This clone came up many times. Other nucleotide sequences from this sample produce the same CDR3. The V call is TRBV28, the J call TRBJ2-1; tentatively, D is TRBD1 or TRBD2 (5 bases each). The V and J ends lost 2 bases and 8 bases respectively, with 16 bases between them. CDR3 size: 15 residues. CDR1 is MDHEN, CDR2 SYDVKM, per germline. The CDR3 region is CASSLGVRGTDEQFF. For the CDR3, the DNA is TGTGCCAGCAGTTTAGGGGTAAGAGGGACCGATGAGCAGTTCTTC.

This clone was picked up many times. This chain links TRBV19 with TRBJ1-1; 8 bases align to TRBD1. The CDR3 loop spans 13 amino acids. Germline V gives CDR1 LNHDA, CDR2 SQIVND (reference sequence). V shed 6 bases and J 2 bases; nucleotides not matched to a gene: 2. The DNA of the CDR3 is TGTGCCAGTAGGGGACAGGTCAACACTGAAGCTTTCTTT. Translating it yields CASRGQVNTEAFF.

This clone was found a few times. V usage is TRBV9 and J usage is TRBJ1-3, with TRBD1 matching over 7 bases. Trimming cost V 4 bases and J 4 bases; bases outside gene matches: 8. This CDR3 region has 15 residues. Looked up from germline, CDR1 is SGDLS and CDR2 is YYNGEE. In DNA form, the CDR3 reads TGTGCCAGCAGCACTACCCGGGACAGAGGAAACACCATATATTTT. It yields the protein CASSTTRDRGNTIYF.

This clone was found many times. The V call is TRBV20-1, the J call TRBJ1-5; the match to TRBD1 covers 7 bases. Germline V gives CDR1 DFQATT, CDR2 SNEGSKA (reference sequence). The CDR3 covers 16 residues. The V gene end was trimmed by 6 bases and the J gene end by 6 bases; junction bases not matched to a gene: 17. The CDR3 DNA sequence: TGCAGTGCCCTCCACCAGGGGGGGGGTAGGTTTCAGCCCCAGCATTTT. Translation gives CSALHQGGGRFQPQHF.

This clone was recorded at least ten times. V gene TRBV4-1 combines with J gene TRBJ2-6; the D gene is possibly TRBD2 (5 bases). V gave up 2 bases and J gave up 3 bases, with 11 bases separating them. The length of the CDR3 is 16 residues. Germline loops: CDR1 MGHRA, CDR2 YSYEKL. CDR3 residues: CASSQIRGNGANVLTF. The CDR3 DNA sequence: TGCGCCAGCAGCCAAATACGGGGTAATGGGGCCAACGTCCTGACTTTC.

This clone was observed at least ten times. The genes are TRBV7-9 and TRBJ1-5; D unresolved. CDR3 length: 15 residues. V was pared by 1 base and J by 4 bases, with 11 bases between. CDR1 is SEHNR, CDR2 FQNEAQ, per germline (reference sequence). Here the CDR3 DNA reads TGTGCCAGCAGCTTAGTGGGCAGAAAGAATCAGCCCCAGCATTTT. This sequence encodes CASSLVGRKNQPQHF.

The sample holds a few counts of this clone. In DNA, the CDR3 is TGTGCCAGCAGCTTGCGTTACAGACCCTACGAGCAGTACTTC. Residues: CASSLRYRPYEQYF. J is TRBJ2-7 and V is TRBV7-9; unclear D gene. Trimming stripped 3 bases from V and 2 bases from J, with 11 bases between. CDR3 length equals 14 residues. In germline, CDR1 is SEHNR, CDR2 FQNEAQ (reference sequence).

The table lists this clone with a few counts. V and J are TRBV7-2 and TRBJ2-2, with 7 bases aligning to TRBD1. With V trimmed by 8 bases and J by 4 bases, 19 bases remained unmatched. Germline V gives CDR1 SGHTA, CDR2 FQGNSA. There are 18 residues in the CDR3. The CDR3 sequence: CASSRPFEGGACTGELFF. CDR3 DNA sequence: TGTGCCAGCTCTCGGCCGTTTGAAGGGGGCGCATGCACCGGGGAGCTGTTTTTT.